This T cell receptor beta chain was recorded in a study of T cells after posttransplantation cyclophosphamide. Cyclophosphamide on days +3 and +4 followed busulfan-fludarabine conditioning and a marrow graft. Overall study results and limits: Later post-transplant blood repertoires were often dominated by donor CD8+ memory clones. After PTCy, TRB diversity resembled that of CNI/methotrexate controls. TRB overlap between skin or GI tissue T cells and blood was limited.

Profiling relied on immunoSEQ multiplex PCR, and the TCRdb table lists in-frame clones only, not all of them. The sample was found to contain 6,500 to 9,500 clones, and every one recurs. This clone was recorded many times. Its antigen is not identified. The clonotype was recovered from a male patient between 50 and 60 years old who received an allogeneic stem cell transplant from an unrelated donor, was CMV-positive, and had acute GVHD only. Part of the T cells may come from the graft donor. The source material was PBMCs, sampled after allogeneic stem cell transplant with posttransplant cyclophosphamide.

DNA of the CDR3: TGTGCCAGCAGCTCGAACGGGGGATTGGGCGCTTTCTTT. Protein: CASSSNGGLGAFF. The rearrangement uses TRBV7-9 and TRBJ1-1, with D possibly matching TRBD1 (5 bases). Trimming took 4 bases from V and 11 from J, leaving 17 bases between them. This CDR3 contains 13 residues. Germline values: CDR1 SEHNR, CDR2 FQNEAQ (reference sequence).